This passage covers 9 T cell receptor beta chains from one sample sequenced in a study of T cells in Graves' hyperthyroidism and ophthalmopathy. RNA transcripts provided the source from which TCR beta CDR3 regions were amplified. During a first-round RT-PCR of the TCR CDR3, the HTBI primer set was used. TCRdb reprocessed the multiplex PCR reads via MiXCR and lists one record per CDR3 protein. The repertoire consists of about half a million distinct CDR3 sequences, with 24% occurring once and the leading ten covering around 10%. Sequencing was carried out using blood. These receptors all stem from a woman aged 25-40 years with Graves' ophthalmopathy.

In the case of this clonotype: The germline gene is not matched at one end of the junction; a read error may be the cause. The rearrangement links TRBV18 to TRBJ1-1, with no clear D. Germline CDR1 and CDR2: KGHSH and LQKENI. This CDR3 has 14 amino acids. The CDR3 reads CASSPTTVNTEACF. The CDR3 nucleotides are TGTGCCAGCTCTCCTACGACGGTGAACACTGAAGCTTGCTTT.

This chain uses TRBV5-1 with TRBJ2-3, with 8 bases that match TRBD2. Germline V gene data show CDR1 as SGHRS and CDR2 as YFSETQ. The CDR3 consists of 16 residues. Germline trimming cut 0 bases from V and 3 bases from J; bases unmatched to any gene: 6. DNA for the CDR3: TGCGCCAGCAGCTTGGAGATAGCGGGGTCGACAGATACGCAGTATTTT. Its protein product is CASSLEIAGSTDTQYF.

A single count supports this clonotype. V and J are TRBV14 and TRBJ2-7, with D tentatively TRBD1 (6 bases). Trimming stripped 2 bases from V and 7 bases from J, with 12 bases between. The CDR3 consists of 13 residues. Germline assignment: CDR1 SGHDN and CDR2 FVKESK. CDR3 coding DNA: TGTGCCAGCAGCCAACTCAGGGGTGGGGAGCAGTACTTC. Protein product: CASSQLRGGEQYF.

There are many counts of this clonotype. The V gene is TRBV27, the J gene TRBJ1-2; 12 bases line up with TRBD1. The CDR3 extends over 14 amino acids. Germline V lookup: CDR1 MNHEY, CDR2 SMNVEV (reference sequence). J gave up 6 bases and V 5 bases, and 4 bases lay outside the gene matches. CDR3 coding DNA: TGTGCCAGCAGTGCCGGGACAGGGGGCCATGGCTACACCTTC. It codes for CASSAGTGGHGYTF.

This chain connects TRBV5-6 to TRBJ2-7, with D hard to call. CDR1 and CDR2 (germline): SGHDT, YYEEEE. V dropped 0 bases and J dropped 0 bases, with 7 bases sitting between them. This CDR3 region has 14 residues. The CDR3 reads CASSLVSSSYEQYF. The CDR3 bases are TGTGCCAGCAGCTTGGTTTCCAGCTCCTACGAGCAGTACTTC.

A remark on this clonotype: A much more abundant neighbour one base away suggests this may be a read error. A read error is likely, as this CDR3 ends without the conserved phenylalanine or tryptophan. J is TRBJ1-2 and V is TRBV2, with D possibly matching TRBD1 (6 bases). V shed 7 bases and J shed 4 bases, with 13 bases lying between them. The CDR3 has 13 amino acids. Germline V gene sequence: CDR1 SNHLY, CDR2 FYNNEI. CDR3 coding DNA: TGTGCCAGCAATGCTGACAGGACCTATGGCTACACCGTC. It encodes CASNADRTYGYTV.

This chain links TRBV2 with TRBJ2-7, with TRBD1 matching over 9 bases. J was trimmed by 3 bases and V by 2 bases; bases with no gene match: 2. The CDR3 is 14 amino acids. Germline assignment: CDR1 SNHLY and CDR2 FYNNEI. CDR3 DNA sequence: TGTGCCAGCAGTGAACGGGACAGGGTCTACGAGCAGTACTTC. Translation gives CASSERDRVYEQYF.

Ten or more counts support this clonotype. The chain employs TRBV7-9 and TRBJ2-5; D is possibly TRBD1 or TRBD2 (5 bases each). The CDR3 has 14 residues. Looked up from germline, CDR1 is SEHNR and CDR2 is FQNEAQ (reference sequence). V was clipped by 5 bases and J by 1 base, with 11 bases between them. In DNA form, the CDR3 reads TGTGCCAGCAGCGGAAGGGACGGCCAAGAGACCCAGTACTTC. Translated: CASSGRDGQETQYF. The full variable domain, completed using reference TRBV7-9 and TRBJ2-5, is DTGVSQNPRHKITKRGQNVTFRCDPISEHNRLYWYRQTLGQGPEFLTYFQNEAQLEKSRLLSDRFSAERPKGSFSTLEIQRTEQGDSAMYLCASSGRDGQETQYFGPGTRLLVL.

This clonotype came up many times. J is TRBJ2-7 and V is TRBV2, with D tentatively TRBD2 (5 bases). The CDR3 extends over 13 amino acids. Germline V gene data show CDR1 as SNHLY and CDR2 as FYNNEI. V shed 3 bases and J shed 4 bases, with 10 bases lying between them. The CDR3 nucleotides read TGTGCCAGCAGTGATCAAGGAGGTTACGAGCAGTACTTC. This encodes CASSDQGGYEQYF.